This TCR beta chain emerged from a study of shared clonotypes between healthy human individuals. As for the study in general: Three CD4 naive, three CD4 memory, two CD8 naive and one CD8 memory plate were used per donor. Findings and caveats of the study: Incompleteness in sorted-subset sequencing, despite large depth, was shown by rarefaction.

The CDR3 loop spans 16 amino acids. From germline, CDR1 is MGHRA and CDR2 YSYEKL. Trimming took 3 bases from V and 4 from J, leaving 15 bases between them. Naivety among CD8 cells was defined by CD45RO negativity and positive CCR7 selection, thereby excluding terminally differentiated effector memory CD45RA+ cells. This table comes from immunoSEQ multiplex PCR, and its TCRdb copy is limited to in-frame clones, with some not included. In the table there are 550,000 to 750,000 clones, 95% of which are singletons. About this clone itself: Antigen specificity is unknown.

The specimen was naive CD8+ T cells sorted from blood. The clonotype was recovered from a woman in her 30s in good health. The V call is TRBV4-1, the J call TRBJ2-2; tentatively, D is TRBD2 (6 bases). Here the CDR3 DNA reads TGCGCCAGCAGCCACAGAACCCCTAGCGCCACCGGGGAGCTGTTTTTT. Amino acids: CASSHRTPSATGELFF.